This is a list of T cell receptor beta chains from one sample in a study of blood T cell repertoires in COVID-19. TCRdb keeps only in-frame clones here, not all; method: immunoSEQ multiplex PCR. The sample has 90,000 to 100,000 clones; 70% to 90% are singletons. What was sequenced was peripheral blood. These receptors came from a man over 45 with COVID-19, enrolled during active disease. CDR3s include the opening cysteine and the closing phenylalanine or tryptophan. The order of the fields is J gene, clone size, D gene, V gene, CDR3 protein, CDR3 DNA. D genes are given only for firm matches. Clone size is given for some rows only: seen once, a few or many times, or a class if the clone is expanded.

j_call: TRBJ1-1; clone_size: .; d_call: .; v_call: TRBV18; cdr3_aa: CASSQVGNTEAFF; cdr3_nt: TGTGCCAGCTCGCAGGTTGGGAACACTGAAGCTTTCTTT
j_call: TRBJ2-7; clone_size: .; d_call: TRBD1; v_call: TRBV6-2/TRBV6-3; cdr3_aa: CASSYRRDRGYEQYF; cdr3_nt: TGTGCCAGCAGTTACCGAAGGGACAGGGGGTACGAGCAGTACTTC
j_call: TRBJ2-7; clone_size: .; d_call: TRBD2; v_call: TRBV6-2/TRBV6-3; cdr3_aa: CASSYRTSGHSYEQYF; cdr3_nt: TGTGCCAGCAGTTACCGGACTAGCGGGCACTCCTACGAGCAGTACTTC
j_call: TRBJ1-5; clone_size: .; d_call: .; v_call: TRBV3-1/TRBV3-2; cdr3_aa: CASSQGAGRGNQPQHF; cdr3_nt: TGTGCCAGCAGCCAAGGGGCGGGTAGGGGCAATCAGCCCCAGCATTTT
j_call: TRBJ1-1; clone_size: .; d_call: .; v_call: TRBV19; cdr3_aa: CASSIITGSGTEAFF; cdr3_nt: TGTGCCAGTAGTATTATTACAGGGTCGGGCACTGAAGCTTTCTTT
j_call: TRBJ1-6; clone_size: .; d_call: .; v_call: TRBV18; cdr3_aa: CASSPGAGFHF; cdr3_nt: TGTGCCAGCTCACCAGGGGCAGGCTTCCACTTT
j_call: TRBJ1-2; clone_size: few; d_call: .; v_call: TRBV3-1/TRBV3-2; cdr3_aa: CASSNPGGIYGYTF; cdr3_nt: TGTGCCAGCAGCAACCCTGGGGGGATCTATGGCTACACCTTC
j_call: TRBJ1-4; clone_size: .; d_call: TRBD1; v_call: TRBV28; cdr3_aa: CASSFPGGAREKLFF; cdr3_nt: TGTGCCAGCAGTTTCCCAGGGGGCGCGCGGGAAAAACTGTTTTTT
j_call: TRBJ2-1; clone_size: .; d_call: TRBD2; v_call: TRBV7-2; cdr3_aa: CASSGLAGGFNEQFF; cdr3_nt: TGTGCCAGCAGCGGACTAGCGGGGGGGTTCAATGAGCAGTTCTTC
j_call: TRBJ2-2; clone_size: .; d_call: TRBD2; v_call: TRBV24-1; cdr3_aa: CATSDWTSGELFF; cdr3_nt: TGTGCCACCAGTGACTGGACTAGCGGGGAGCTGTTTTTT
j_call: TRBJ2-7; clone_size: .; d_call: .; v_call: TRBV28; cdr3_aa: CASSFGGWEQYF; cdr3_nt: TGTGCCAGCAGTTTTGGGGGCTGGGAGCAGTACTTC
j_call: TRBJ1-2; clone_size: .; d_call: TRBD1; v_call: TRBV5-1; cdr3_aa: CASSLAEGAVYGYTF; cdr3_nt: TGCGCCAGCAGCTTGGCCGAGGGGGCTGTCTATGGCTACACCTTC
j_call: TRBJ1-2; clone_size: .; d_call: .; v_call: TRBV28; cdr3_aa: CASTTAGVTGYTF; cdr3_nt: TGTGCCAGCACCACGGCAGGGGTGACTGGCTACACCTTC
j_call: TRBJ2-2; clone_size: .; d_call: TRBD2; v_call: TRBV5-8; cdr3_aa: CASSYGLVNTGELFF; cdr3_nt: TGTGCCAGCAGCTACGGACTAGTGAACACCGGGGAGCTGTTTTTT
j_call: TRBJ2-7; clone_size: .; d_call: .; v_call: TRBV5-5; cdr3_aa: CASSLGQNRVEQYF; cdr3_nt: TGTGCCAGCAGCTTAGGGCAAAACAGGGTCGAGCAGTACTTC
j_call: TRBJ1-5; clone_size: .; d_call: TRBD1; v_call: TRBV20-1; cdr3_aa: CSASRPGGQPQHF; cdr3_nt: TGCAGTGCTAGTCGGCCAGGGGGACAGCCCCAGCATTTT
j_call: TRBJ1-6; clone_size: .; d_call: .; v_call: TRBV7-9; cdr3_aa: CASSPATGINRDSPLHF; cdr3_nt: TGTGCCAGCAGCCCAGCAACAGGAATTAATCGAGATTCACCCCTCCACTTT
j_call: TRBJ2-5; clone_size: .; d_call: TRBD2; v_call: TRBV6-5; cdr3_aa: CASSFGTSGGKETQYF; cdr3_nt: TGTGCCAGCAGTTTTGGGACTAGCGGGGGGAAAGAGACCCAGTACTTC
j_call: TRBJ2-1; clone_size: .; d_call: TRBD2; v_call: TRBV4-3; cdr3_aa: CASSDGLADSYNEQFF; cdr3_nt: TGCGCCAGCAGCGATGGACTAGCGGACTCCTACAATGAGCAGTTCTTC
j_call: TRBJ2-5; clone_size: .; d_call: .; v_call: TRBV7-6; cdr3_aa: CASNQGLVETQYF; cdr3_nt: TGTGCCAGCAACCAAGGCCTAGTAGAGACCCAGTACTTC
j_call: TRBJ1-4; clone_size: .; d_call: TRBD1; v_call: TRBV9; cdr3_aa: CASSLTDRSERLFF; cdr3_nt: TGTGCCAGCAGCCTAACGGACAGGTCCGAGAGGCTGTTTTTT
j_call: TRBJ1-2; clone_size: .; d_call: .; v_call: TRBV6-2/TRBV6-3; cdr3_aa: CASSYSVTDVNYGYTF; cdr3_nt: TGTGCCAGCAGTTATTCGGTAACAGATGTTAACTATGGCTACACCTTC
j_call: TRBJ1-2; clone_size: .; d_call: .; v_call: TRBV7-9; cdr3_aa: CASSLAQEGYTF; cdr3_nt: TGTGCCAGCAGCTTAGCGCAGGAAGGCTACACCTTC
j_call: TRBJ1-6; clone_size: .; d_call: TRBD1; v_call: TRBV5-1; cdr3_aa: CASSLGQGYNSPLHF; cdr3_nt: TGCGCCAGCAGCTTGGGACAGGGCTATAATTCACCCCTCCACTTT
j_call: TRBJ1-2; clone_size: .; d_call: TRBD1; v_call: TRBV9; cdr3_aa: CASSVTGTAYGYTF; cdr3_nt: TGTGCCAGCAGCGTAACAGGGACAGCCTATGGCTACACCTTC
j_call: TRBJ2-2; clone_size: .; d_call: TRBD1; v_call: TRBV2; cdr3_aa: CASSGQGAGELFF; cdr3_nt: TGTGCCAGCAGTGGACAGGGGGCCGGGGAGCTGTTTTTT
j_call: TRBJ1-5; clone_size: .; d_call: .; v_call: TRBV3-1/TRBV3-2; cdr3_aa: CASSPQRGGRGNQPQHF; cdr3_nt: TGTGCCAGCAGCCCCCAGCGGGGGGGCCGTGGGAATCAGCCCCAGCATTTT
j_call: TRBJ2-3; clone_size: .; d_call: .; v_call: TRBV11-2; cdr3_aa: CASSLGRRTTDTQYF; cdr3_nt: TGTGCCAGCAGCTTAGGGAGGAGGACCACAGATACGCAGTATTTT
j_call: TRBJ1-6; clone_size: .; d_call: .; v_call: TRBV6-2/TRBV6-3; cdr3_aa: CASSYSGGPFGNSPLHF; cdr3_nt: TGTGCCAGCAGTTACTCGGGAGGCCCCTTCGGGAATTCACCCCTCCACTTT
j_call: TRBJ1-3; clone_size: .; d_call: .; v_call: TRBV7-2; cdr3_aa: CASSPGRVGNTIYF; cdr3_nt: TGTGCCAGCAGCCCAGGCAGGGTCGGAAACACCATATATTTT
j_call: TRBJ2-7; clone_size: few; d_call: TRBD1; v_call: TRBV3-1/TRBV3-2; cdr3_aa: CASSPKGGSYYEQYF; cdr3_nt: TGTGCCAGCAGCCCGAAAGGGGGCTCTTACTACGAGCAGTACTTC
j_call: TRBJ1-1; clone_size: once; d_call: .; v_call: TRBV19; cdr3_aa: CASSSQANTEAFF; cdr3_nt: TGTGCCAGTAGTAGTCAGGCCAACACTGAAGCTTTCTTT
j_call: TRBJ1-6; clone_size: .; d_call: .; v_call: TRBV28; cdr3_aa: CASRKDRYNSPLHF; cdr3_nt: TGTGCCAGCAGGAAGGACAGATATAATTCACCCCTCCACTTT
j_call: TRBJ2-7; clone_size: .; d_call: TRBD2; v_call: TRBV4-1; cdr3_aa: CASSQLERLAGAYEQYF; cdr3_nt: TGCGCCAGCAGCCAACTCGAGCGACTAGCGGGGGCCTACGAGCAGTACTTC
j_call: TRBJ2-3; clone_size: once; d_call: TRBD2; v_call: TRBV28; cdr3_aa: CASSLGTSGVRKYF; cdr3_nt: TGTGCCAGCAGTTTAGGGACTAGCGGGGTACGAAAGTATTTT
j_call: TRBJ2-7; clone_size: .; d_call: .; v_call: TRBV6-5; cdr3_aa: CASSYSRTYEQYF; cdr3_nt: TGTGCCAGCAGTTACTCGCGTACCTACGAGCAGTACTTC
j_call: TRBJ1-2; clone_size: .; d_call: .; v_call: TRBV4-3; cdr3_aa: CASSQEQGTYGYTF; cdr3_nt: TGCGCCAGCAGCCAAGAACAGGGTACCTATGGCTACACCTTC
j_call: TRBJ2-5; clone_size: .; d_call: TRBD1; v_call: TRBV24-1; cdr3_aa: CATSDLGGTGAGETQYF; cdr3_nt: TGTGCCACCAGTGATTTGGGTGGGACAGGGGCAGGGGAGACCCAGTACTTC
j_call: TRBJ2-1; clone_size: .; d_call: TRBD2; v_call: TRBV25-1; cdr3_aa: CASSERGTSGAREQFF; cdr3_nt: TGTGCCAGCAGTGAACGCGGGACTAGCGGGGCGCGTGAGCAGTTCTTC
j_call: TRBJ1-5; clone_size: once; d_call: TRBD1; v_call: TRBV6-5; cdr3_aa: CASILGQGYNQPQHF; cdr3_nt: TGTGCCAGCATCCTCGGACAGGGTTACAATCAGCCCCAGCATTTT
j_call: TRBJ2-5; clone_size: .; d_call: .; v_call: TRBV5-1; cdr3_aa: CASSRQLQETQYF; cdr3_nt: TGCGCCAGCAGTAGACAACTGCAAGAGACCCAGTACTTC
j_call: TRBJ1-2; clone_size: once; d_call: .; v_call: TRBV7-9; cdr3_aa: CASSLGLRGYGYTF; cdr3_nt: TGTGCCAGCAGTTTGGGACTACGGGGCTATGGCTACACCTTC
j_call: TRBJ2-1; clone_size: .; d_call: .; v_call: TRBV15; cdr3_aa: CATSSPQRGEQFF; cdr3_nt: TGTGCCACCAGCAGCCCTCAAAGGGGCGAGCAGTTCTTC
j_call: TRBJ1-1; clone_size: .; d_call: .; v_call: TRBV5-5; cdr3_aa: CASTAAGGVTEAFF; cdr3_nt: TGTGCCAGCACCGCAGCTGGAGGGGTCACTGAAGCTTTCTTT
j_call: TRBJ2-5; clone_size: .; d_call: TRBD1; v_call: TRBV7-2; cdr3_aa: CASKRDRLIQETQYF; cdr3_nt: TGTGCCAGCAAAAGGGACAGACTTATCCAAGAGACCCAGTACTTC
j_call: TRBJ2-7; clone_size: .; d_call: .; v_call: TRBV20-1; cdr3_aa: CSARSGFEQYF; cdr3_nt: TGCAGTGCTAGATCAGGGTTCGAGCAGTACTTC
j_call: TRBJ2-3; clone_size: .; d_call: .; v_call: TRBV10-1; cdr3_aa: CASSGSGHTDTQYF; cdr3_nt: TGCGCCAGCAGTGGGAGCGGGCACACAGATACGCAGTATTTT
j_call: TRBJ1-5; clone_size: .; d_call: .; v_call: TRBV5-5; cdr3_aa: CASSLGGHSNQPQHF; cdr3_nt: TGTGCCAGCAGCTTGGGGGGACATAGCAATCAGCCCCAGCATTTT
j_call: TRBJ2-5; clone_size: .; d_call: TRBD2; v_call: TRBV15; cdr3_aa: CATNSKAGEETQYF; cdr3_nt: TGTGCCACCAACTCGAAAGCGGGGGAAGAGACCCAGTACTTC
j_call: TRBJ2-1; clone_size: .; d_call: TRBD1; v_call: TRBV19; cdr3_aa: CASRMDRGLNEQFF; cdr3_nt: TGTGCCAGTAGAATGGACAGGGGGCTGAATGAGCAGTTCTTC
j_call: TRBJ1-2; clone_size: .; d_call: .; v_call: TRBV21-1; cdr3_aa: CASSKKRQDRASYGYTF; cdr3_nt: TGTGCCAGCAGCAAAAAAAGGCAGGACAGGGCCTCCTATGGCTACACCTTC
j_call: TRBJ2-2; clone_size: .; d_call: .; v_call: TRBV24-1; cdr3_aa: CATSVVTGELFF; cdr3_nt: TGTGCCACCAGTGTAGTCACCGGGGAGCTGTTTTTT
j_call: TRBJ2-7; clone_size: .; d_call: TRBD2; v_call: TRBV5-8; cdr3_aa: CASSEGLAGASSYEQYF; cdr3_nt: TGTGCCAGCAGCGAGGGACTAGCGGGGGCGAGCTCCTACGAGCAGTACTTC
j_call: TRBJ2-7; clone_size: .; d_call: TRBD2; v_call: TRBV5-1; cdr3_aa: CASSFPSGVDEQYF; cdr3_nt: TGCGCCAGCAGCTTTCCTAGCGGGGTAGACGAGCAGTACTTC
j_call: TRBJ1-2; clone_size: .; d_call: .; v_call: TRBV14; cdr3_aa: CASSRGTLYGYTF; cdr3_nt: TGTGCCAGCAGCCGAGGGACACTCTATGGCTACACCTTC